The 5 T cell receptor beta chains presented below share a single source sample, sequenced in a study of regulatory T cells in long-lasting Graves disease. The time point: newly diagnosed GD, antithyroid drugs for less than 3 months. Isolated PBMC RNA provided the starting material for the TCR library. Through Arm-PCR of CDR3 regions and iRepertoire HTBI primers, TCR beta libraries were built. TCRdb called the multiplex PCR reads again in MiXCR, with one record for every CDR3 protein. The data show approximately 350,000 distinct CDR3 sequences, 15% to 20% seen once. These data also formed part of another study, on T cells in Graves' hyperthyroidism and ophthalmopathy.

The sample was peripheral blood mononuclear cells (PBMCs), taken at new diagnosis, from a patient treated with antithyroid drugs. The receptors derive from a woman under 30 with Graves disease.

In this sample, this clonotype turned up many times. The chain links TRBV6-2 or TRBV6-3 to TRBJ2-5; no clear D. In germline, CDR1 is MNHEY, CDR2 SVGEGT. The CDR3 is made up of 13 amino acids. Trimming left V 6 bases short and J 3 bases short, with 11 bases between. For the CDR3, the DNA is TGTGCCAGCAGACCGTGGGGTAAAGAGACCCAGTACTTC. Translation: CASRPWGKETQYF.

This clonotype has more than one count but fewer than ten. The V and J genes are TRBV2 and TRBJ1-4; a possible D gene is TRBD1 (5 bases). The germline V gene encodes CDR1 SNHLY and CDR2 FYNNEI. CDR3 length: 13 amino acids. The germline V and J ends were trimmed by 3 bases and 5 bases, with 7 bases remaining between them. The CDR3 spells CASSDWGNEKLFF. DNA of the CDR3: TGTGCCAGCAGTGATTGGGGGAATGAAAAACTGTTTTTT.

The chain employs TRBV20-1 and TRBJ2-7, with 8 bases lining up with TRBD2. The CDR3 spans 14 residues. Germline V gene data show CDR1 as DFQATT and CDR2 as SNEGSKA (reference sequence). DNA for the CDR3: TGCAGCCAGCGGGAGTCCCGGGTAGTTGACGAGCAGTACTTC. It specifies CSQRESRVVDEQYF.

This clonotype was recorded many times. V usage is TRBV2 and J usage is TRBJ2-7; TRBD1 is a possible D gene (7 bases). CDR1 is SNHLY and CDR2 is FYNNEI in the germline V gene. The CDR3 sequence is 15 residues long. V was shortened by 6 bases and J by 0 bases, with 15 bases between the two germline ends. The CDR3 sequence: CASSLQGTSSYEQYF. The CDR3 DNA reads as TGTGCCAGCAGCCTACAGGGGACTTCCTCCTACGAGCAGTACTTC.

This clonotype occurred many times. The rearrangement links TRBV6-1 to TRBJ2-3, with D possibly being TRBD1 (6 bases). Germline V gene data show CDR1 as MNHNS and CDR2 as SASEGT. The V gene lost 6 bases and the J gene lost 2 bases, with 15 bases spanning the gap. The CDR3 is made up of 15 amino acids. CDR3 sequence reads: CASRRQASLTDTQYF. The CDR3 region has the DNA TGTGCCAGCAGAAGACAGGCCTCACTCACAGATACGCAGTATTTT.